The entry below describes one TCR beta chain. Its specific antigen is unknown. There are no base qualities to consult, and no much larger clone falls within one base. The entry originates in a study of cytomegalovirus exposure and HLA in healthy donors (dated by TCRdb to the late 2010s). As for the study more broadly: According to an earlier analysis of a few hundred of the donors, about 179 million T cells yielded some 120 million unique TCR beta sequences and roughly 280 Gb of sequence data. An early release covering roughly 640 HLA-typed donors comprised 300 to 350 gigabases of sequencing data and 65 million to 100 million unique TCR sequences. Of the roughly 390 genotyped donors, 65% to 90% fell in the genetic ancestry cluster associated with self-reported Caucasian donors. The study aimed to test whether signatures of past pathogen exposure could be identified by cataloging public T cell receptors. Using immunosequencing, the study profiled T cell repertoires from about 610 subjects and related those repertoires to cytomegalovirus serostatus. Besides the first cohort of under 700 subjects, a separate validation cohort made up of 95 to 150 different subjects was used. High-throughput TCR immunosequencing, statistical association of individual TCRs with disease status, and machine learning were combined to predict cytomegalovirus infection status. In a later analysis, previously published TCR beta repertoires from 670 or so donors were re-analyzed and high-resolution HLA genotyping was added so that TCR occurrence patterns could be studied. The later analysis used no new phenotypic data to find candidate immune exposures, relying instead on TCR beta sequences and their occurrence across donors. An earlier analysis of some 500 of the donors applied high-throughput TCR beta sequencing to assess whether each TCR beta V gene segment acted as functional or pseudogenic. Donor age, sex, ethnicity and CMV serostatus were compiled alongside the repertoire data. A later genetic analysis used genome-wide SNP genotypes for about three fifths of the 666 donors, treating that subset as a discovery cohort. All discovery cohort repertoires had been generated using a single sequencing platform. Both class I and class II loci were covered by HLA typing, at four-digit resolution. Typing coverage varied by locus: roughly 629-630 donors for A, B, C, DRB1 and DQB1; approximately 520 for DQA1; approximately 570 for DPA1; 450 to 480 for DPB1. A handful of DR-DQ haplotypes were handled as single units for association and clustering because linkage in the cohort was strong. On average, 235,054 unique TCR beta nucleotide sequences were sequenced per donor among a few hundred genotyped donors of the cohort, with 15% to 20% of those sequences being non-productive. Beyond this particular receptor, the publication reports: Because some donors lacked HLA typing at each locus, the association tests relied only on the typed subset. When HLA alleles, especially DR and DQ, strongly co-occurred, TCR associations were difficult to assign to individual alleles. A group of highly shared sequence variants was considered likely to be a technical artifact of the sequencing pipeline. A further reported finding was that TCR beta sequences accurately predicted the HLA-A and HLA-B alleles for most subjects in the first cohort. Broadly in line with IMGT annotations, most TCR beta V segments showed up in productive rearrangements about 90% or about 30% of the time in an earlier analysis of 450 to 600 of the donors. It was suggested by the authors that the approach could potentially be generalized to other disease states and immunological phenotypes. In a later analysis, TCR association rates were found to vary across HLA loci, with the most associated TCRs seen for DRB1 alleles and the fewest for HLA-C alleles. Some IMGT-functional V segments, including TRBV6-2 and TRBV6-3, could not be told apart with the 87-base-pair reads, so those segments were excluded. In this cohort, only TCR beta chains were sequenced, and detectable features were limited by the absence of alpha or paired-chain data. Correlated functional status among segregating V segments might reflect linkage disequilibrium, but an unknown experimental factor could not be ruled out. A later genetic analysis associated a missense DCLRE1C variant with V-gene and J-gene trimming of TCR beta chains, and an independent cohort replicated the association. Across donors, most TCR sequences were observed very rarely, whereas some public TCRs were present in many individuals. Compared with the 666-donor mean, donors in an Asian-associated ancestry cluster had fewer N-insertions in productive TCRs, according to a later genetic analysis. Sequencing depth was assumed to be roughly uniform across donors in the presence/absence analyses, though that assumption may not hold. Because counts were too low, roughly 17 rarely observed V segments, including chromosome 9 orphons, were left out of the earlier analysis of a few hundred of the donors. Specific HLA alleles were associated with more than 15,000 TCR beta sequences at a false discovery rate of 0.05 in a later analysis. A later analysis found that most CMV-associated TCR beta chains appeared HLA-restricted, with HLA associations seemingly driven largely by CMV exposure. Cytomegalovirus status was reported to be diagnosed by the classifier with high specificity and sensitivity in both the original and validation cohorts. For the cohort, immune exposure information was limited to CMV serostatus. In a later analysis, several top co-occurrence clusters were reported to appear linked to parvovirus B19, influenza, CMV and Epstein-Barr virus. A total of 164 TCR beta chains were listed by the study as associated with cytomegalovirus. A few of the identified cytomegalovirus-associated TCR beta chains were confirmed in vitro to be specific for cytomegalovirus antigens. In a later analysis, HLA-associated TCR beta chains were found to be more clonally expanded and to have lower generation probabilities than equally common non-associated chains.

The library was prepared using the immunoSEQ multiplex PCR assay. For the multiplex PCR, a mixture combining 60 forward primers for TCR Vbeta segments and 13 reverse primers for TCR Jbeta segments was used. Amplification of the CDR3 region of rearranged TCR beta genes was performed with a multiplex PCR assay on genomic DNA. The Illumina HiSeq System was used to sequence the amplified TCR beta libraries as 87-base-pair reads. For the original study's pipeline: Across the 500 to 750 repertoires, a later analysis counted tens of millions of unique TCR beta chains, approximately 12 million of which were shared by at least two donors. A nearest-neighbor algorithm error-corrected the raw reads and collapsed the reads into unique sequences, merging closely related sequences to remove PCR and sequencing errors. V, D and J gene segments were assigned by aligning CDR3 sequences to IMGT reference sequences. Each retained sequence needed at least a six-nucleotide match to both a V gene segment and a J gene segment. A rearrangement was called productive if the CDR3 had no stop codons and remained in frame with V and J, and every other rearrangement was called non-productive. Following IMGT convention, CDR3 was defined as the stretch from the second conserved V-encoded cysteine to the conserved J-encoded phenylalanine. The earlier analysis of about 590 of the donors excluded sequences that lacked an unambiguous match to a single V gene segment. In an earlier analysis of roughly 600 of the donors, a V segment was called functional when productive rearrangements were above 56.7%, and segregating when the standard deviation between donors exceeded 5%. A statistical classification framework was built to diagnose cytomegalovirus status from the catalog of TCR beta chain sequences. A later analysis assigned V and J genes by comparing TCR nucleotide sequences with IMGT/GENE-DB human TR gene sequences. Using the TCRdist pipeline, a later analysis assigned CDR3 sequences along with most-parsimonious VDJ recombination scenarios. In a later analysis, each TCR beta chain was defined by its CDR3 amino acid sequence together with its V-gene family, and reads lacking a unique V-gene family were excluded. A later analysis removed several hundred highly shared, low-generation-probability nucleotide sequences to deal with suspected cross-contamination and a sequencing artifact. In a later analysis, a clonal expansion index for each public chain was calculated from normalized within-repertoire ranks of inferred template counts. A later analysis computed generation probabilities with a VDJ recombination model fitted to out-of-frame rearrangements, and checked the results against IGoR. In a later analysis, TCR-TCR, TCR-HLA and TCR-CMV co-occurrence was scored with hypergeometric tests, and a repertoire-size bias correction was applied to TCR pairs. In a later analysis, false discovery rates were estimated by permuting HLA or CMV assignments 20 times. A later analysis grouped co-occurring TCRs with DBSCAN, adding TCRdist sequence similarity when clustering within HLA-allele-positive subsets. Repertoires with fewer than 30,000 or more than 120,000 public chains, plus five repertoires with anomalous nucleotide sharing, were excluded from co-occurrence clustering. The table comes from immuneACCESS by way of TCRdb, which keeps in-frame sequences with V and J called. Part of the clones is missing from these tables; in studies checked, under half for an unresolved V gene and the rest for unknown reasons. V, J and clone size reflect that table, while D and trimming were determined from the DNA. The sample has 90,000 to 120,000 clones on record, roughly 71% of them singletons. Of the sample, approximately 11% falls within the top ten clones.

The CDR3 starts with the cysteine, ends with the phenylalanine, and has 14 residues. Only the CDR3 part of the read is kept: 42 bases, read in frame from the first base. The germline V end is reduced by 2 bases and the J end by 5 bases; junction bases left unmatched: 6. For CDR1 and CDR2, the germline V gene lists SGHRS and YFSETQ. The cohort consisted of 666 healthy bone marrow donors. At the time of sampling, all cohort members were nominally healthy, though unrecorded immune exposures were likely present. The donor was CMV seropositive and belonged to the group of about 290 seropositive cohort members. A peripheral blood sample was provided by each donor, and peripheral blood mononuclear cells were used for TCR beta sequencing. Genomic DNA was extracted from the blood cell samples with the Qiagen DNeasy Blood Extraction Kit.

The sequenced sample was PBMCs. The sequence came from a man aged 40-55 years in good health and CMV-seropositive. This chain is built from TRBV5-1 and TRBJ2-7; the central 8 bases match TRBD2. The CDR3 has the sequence CASSLTGGPHEQYF. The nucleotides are TGCGCCAGCAGCTTAACGGGAGGGCCCCACGAGCAGTACTTC.